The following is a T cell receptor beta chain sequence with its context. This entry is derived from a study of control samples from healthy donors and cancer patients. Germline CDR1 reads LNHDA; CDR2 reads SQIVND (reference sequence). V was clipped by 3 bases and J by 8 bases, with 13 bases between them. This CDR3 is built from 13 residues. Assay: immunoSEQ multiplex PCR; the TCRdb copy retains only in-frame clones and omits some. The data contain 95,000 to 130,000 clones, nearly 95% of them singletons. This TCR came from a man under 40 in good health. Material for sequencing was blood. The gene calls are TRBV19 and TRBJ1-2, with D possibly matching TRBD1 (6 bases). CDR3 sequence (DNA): TGTGCCAGTAGTATGGTTGGAGGGGGAGGCTACACCTTC. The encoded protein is CASSMVGGGGYTF.